This TCR beta chain was profiled in a study of blood T cells in healthy people across ages (dated by TCRdb to the mid-2010s). For the wider study: In model experiments, template switching captured about one uniquely barcoded TCR beta cDNA molecule for every two T cells. Donors were grouped into four age groups: young (average roughly 17 years), middle-aged (about 40), aged (around 56) and long-lived (approximately 82). The study measured age-related changes in TCR beta repertoire diversity using deep sequencing normalized with unique cDNA molecular identifiers. For two donors (one aged 18 to 30 and one aged 80 or older), the study analyzed two additional independent replicas of 1 million unique cDNA reads from the same blood draw. To avoid experimental bias, donors of different ages were randomly spread across the sequencing lanes.

Beyond this particular receptor, the publication reports: Bulk unsorted PBMC profiling prevented conclusive comparison of naive and antigen-experienced compartments. The CMV infection status of donors was not known, potentially confounding age-related changes in expanded clonotypes. The percentage of naive T cells measured by flow cytometry correlated strongly with observed TCR beta diversity. Total diversity estimates from one million sequenced T cells were considered lower bounds and underestimates. Observed TCR beta diversity per million T cells fell roughly linearly with age, and a significant reduction was already apparent by age roughly 40. Compared with the aged group, the long-lived group had more naive CD4+ T cells, fewer expanded clones and increased TCR diversity, a pattern suggesting age selection.

Worth noting for this clonotype: Its antigen has not been determined. No clone much larger than this one lies a single base away; base qualities are absent.

CDR1 DFQATT and CDR2 SNEGSKA were looked up in the germline V gene (reference sequence). V is cut by 1 base and J by 4 bases, and the space between the germline ends is 11 bases. Inclusive of the bounding cysteine and phenylalanine, the CDR3 is 15 residues long. Left in the record is the CDR3 DNA by itself, 45 bases read in frame from the first base. The donors were 40 or so Caucasian individuals from Russia, aged roughly 6 to 100 years, who were systemically healthy. About 10 milliliters of peripheral blood were drawn from each donor into EDTA-treated Vacutainer tubes. Ficoll-Paque density-gradient centrifugation was used to isolate PBMCs, with at least 6.5 million per sample. Trizol reagent was used to extract total RNA from the PBMCs, yielding at least 6 micrograms per sample. Naive CD45RAhigh/CD27high T cell percentages were measured by flow cytometry on a PBMC aliquot from every donor. The method behind the library was 5' RACE. Reads for this sample came from an Illumina HiSeq 2500. The second PCR ran for about 7 to 11 cycles and used a J-beta primer mix along with a sample-barcoded 5' primer. Each TCR beta cDNA molecule received a unique molecular identifier from a template-switch 5' adaptor carrying 12 random nucleotides. At least 3 million CDR3-containing paired-end reads were obtained from each sample. All of the RNA was converted into first-strand cDNA using the Mint cDNA synthesis kit, with a TRBC-specific oligonucleotide serving as the primer. All cDNA was treated with uracil-DNA glycosylase and then went through a first 18-cycle PCR with the universal primers M1SS and BC2_uni_R. From the authors' description of their analysis: Each sample was normalized by randomly selecting 1 million high-quality reads, each carrying a distinct molecular identifier. Reads with shared molecular identifiers were discarded instead of being binned into consensus sequences. MiTCR, set to a Q25 quality threshold and the strictest error-elimination algorithm, was used for CDR3 identification, clonotype clustering and error correction. A nonparametric unseen species model using Euler transformation provided a lower-bound estimate of total TCR beta diversity. The public reads were run again by TCRdb, first through fastp at Q25 and then through MiXCR, and only productive beta chains were kept. Each CDR3 protein appears once, grouped with its most common genes and DNA. TCRdb's processing, not the authors' own work, is the source of the V and J calls. In all, the sample holds over 1.5 million distinct CDR3 sequences, and just under 50% of those were seen once. Clones ranked in the top ten supply approximately 2% of the sample.

This receptor was obtained from a woman aged 40 to 50 in good health. Material: blood. The rearranged chain carries TRBV20-1 and TRBJ2-6; the D gene is possibly TRBD1, with 5 bases matching. The sequenced DNA: TGCAGTGCTAGAGTTGCAGGGCCCGGGGCCAACGTCCTGACTTTC. This codes for CSARVAGPGANVLTF.